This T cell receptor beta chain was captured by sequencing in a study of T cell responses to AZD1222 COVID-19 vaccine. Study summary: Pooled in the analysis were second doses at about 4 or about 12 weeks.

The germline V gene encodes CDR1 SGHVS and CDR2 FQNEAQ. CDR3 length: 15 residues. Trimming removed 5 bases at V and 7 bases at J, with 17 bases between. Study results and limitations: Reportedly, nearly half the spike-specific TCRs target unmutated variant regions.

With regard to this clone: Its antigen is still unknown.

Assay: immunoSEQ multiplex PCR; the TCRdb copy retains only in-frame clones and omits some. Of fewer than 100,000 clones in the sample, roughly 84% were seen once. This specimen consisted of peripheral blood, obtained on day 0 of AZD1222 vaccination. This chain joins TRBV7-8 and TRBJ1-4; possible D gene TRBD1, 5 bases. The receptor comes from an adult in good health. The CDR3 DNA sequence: TGTGCCAGCAGCCGGGATGTTAGGGGTGGTGAAAAACTGTTTTTT. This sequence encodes CASSRDVRGGEKLFF.